Each of the 17 T cell receptor beta chains below was sequenced from the same sample in a study of CD8 T cells in ankylosing spondylitis. Each CDR3 protein is one row after TCRdb ran MiXCR on the 5' RACE reads. The repertoire holds some 240,000 distinct CDR3 sequences, with roughly a quarter as singletons. Sample: blood, either unsorted or a sorted T cell fraction (not recorded which). The receptors derive from a male donor with ankylosing spondylitis or in good health (not recorded which).

V and J are TRBV12-3 or TRBV12-4 and TRBJ2-7, with TRBD2 matching 10 bases. J was trimmed by 3 bases and V by 5 bases; bases with no gene match: 4. The CDR3 consists of 14 residues. The CDR3 nucleotides read TGTGCCAGCAGTGAGTGGACTAGCGGCTACGAGCAGTACTTC. It codes for CASSEWTSGYEQYF.

This clonotype was seen many times. This rearrangement joins TRBV29-1 to TRBJ2-1, with D possibly being TRBD1 (6 bases). Germline V gene sequence: CDR1 SQVTM, CDR2 ANQGSEA. V lost 5 bases, J lost 7 bases, and 15 bases lay in between. The CDR3 covers 13 residues. CDR3 sequence reads: CSVTGLSGNEQFF. In DNA form, the CDR3 reads TGCAGCGTTACAGGGTTGTCAGGAAATGAGCAGTTCTTC.

This clonotype was detected many times. The chain joins TRBV7-8 to TRBJ2-2; D possibly uses TRBD1 or TRBD2 (6 bases each). The CDR3 is made up of 16 amino acids. Germline loops: CDR1 SGHVS, CDR2 FQNEAQ. Deletions cut 1 base from V and 5 bases from J, with 14 bases between. The CDR3 protein is CASSLVGGWDTGELFF. DNA for the CDR3: TGTGCCAGCAGCTTAGTCGGGGGCTGGGATACCGGGGAGCTGTTTTTT.

Only a few counts were recorded for this clonotype. The chain links TRBV20-1 to TRBJ2-5, with 9 bases lining up with TRBD2. In germline, CDR1 is DFQATT, CDR2 SNEGSKA (reference sequence). The CDR3 sequence is 14 residues long. With 6 bases clipped from V and 2 bases from J, the junction kept 7 bases outside the gene matches. As DNA, the CDR3 is TGCAGTGCCGCGGCGGGGGGGCCTCAAGAGACCCAGTACTTC. Residues: CSAAAGGPQETQYF.

This clonotype was found a few times. The rearrangement joins TRBV12-3 or TRBV12-4 to TRBJ1-5, with D uncertain. The V gene lost 6 bases and the J gene lost 6 bases, with 9 bases spanning the gap. The CDR3 length is 12 residues. Written as DNA, the CDR3 is TGTGCCAGCAGCCCAGGCCGTCAGCCCCAGCATTTT. It specifies CASSPGRQPQHF.

This clonotype was seen more than once but under ten times. The CDR3 protein is CASSSSGIYEQYF. For the CDR3, the DNA is TGTGCCAGCAGCTCCTCAGGGATTTACGAGCAGTACTTC. The V gene is TRBV12-3 or TRBV12-4, the J gene TRBJ2-7; the D gene is possibly TRBD1 (5 bases). The CDR3 length is 13 residues. V was cut by 6 bases and J by 4 bases, with 13 bases left in between.

The genes are TRBV4-2 and TRBJ2-7, with D perhaps TRBD1 or TRBD2 (5 bases each). Germline CDR1 reads LGHNA; CDR2 reads YNFKEQ. V dropped 4 bases and J dropped 7 bases, with 17 bases sitting between them. The length of the CDR3 is 14 residues. CDR3 nucleotides: TGTGCCAGCAGCCTTCCCCGGGGCAGGTGGGAGCAGTACTTC. Its protein product is CASSLPRGRWEQYF.

Many counts were recorded for this clonotype. This chain uses TRBV20-1 with TRBJ2-7, with D maybe TRBD1 (6 bases). The V and J ends lost 5 bases and 3 bases respectively, with 11 bases between them. There are 12 residues in the CDR3. Per the germline V gene, CDR1 is DFQATT and CDR2 is SNEGSKA (reference sequence). CDR3: CSARPDSYEQYF. The CDR3 DNA follows: TGCAGTGCTCGTCCGGACAGCTACGAGCAGTACTTC.

V is TRBV20-1 and J is TRBJ2-1; D gene uncertain. Trimming removed 0 bases at V and 0 bases at J, with 9 bases between. The CDR3 sequence is 15 residues long. Germline V gives CDR1 DFQATT, CDR2 SNEGSKA (reference sequence). The CDR3 loop is CSARDPLRSYNEQFF. The CDR3 DNA sequence: TGCAGTGCTAGAGATCCACTTCGCTCCTACAATGAGCAGTTCTTC.

This sequence joins TRBV12-3 or TRBV12-4 and TRBJ2-1; possibly TRBD2 for D (7 bases). CDR3 length equals 15 residues. V was trimmed by 2 bases and J by 7 bases, leaving 15 bases between them. As DNA, the CDR3 is TGTGCCAGCAGTTTATACCGGGGGGCAAGGAATGAGCAGTTCTTC. Translation: CASSLYRGARNEQFF.

This clonotype was detected only a few times. The rearrangement joins TRBV20-1 to TRBJ1-4, with 9 nucleotides matching TRBD1. V lost 0 bases to trimming and J lost 8 bases; unmatched junction nucleotides: 4. Germline V gene sequence: CDR1 DFQATT, CDR2 SNEGSKA (reference sequence). This CDR3 is 14 amino acids long. CDR3 coding DNA: TGCAGTGCTAGAGAAGCGACAGGGGGAGAAAAACTGTTTTTT. This encodes CSAREATGGEKLFF.

This sequence joins TRBV12-3 or TRBV12-4 and TRBJ2-1; TRBD1 matches at 9 bases. The CDR3 loop spans 15 amino acids. V lost 7 bases to trimming and J lost 4 bases; unmatched junction nucleotides: 8. In DNA, the CDR3 is TGTGCCAGCACTACGGGACAGGGCTTGTACAATGAGCAGTTCTTC. The encoded protein is CASTTGQGLYNEQFF.

This clonotype was seen only a few times. The V call is TRBV29-1, the J call TRBJ1-6; 7 positions agree with TRBD1. With 7 bases clipped from V and 9 bases from J, the junction kept 9 bases outside the gene matches. This CDR3 is built from 13 residues. Germline V lookup: CDR1 SQVTM, CDR2 ANQGSEA. The CDR3 reads CSATQGEGSPLHF. The CDR3 DNA reads TGCAGCGCTACCCAGGGGGAGGGTTCACCCCTCCACTTT.

This clonotype was seen many times. The CDR3 DNA reads TGCAGCGTTAAGGGACAGGGCTTTGCCGAGCAGTACTTC. This codes for CSVKGQGFAEQYF. This chain connects TRBV29-1 to TRBJ2-7, with 9 bases aligning to TRBD1. CDR3 length: 13 residues. V dropped 5 bases and J dropped 6; count of bases not matched to a gene: 8. Germline V gene lookup returns CDR1 SQVTM and CDR2 ANQGSEA.

This clonotype has just a few counts. The genes are TRBV10-3 and TRBJ2-5; D call uncertain. V lost 3 bases and J lost 1, with 6 bases in between. The germline gives CDR1 ENHRY, CDR2 SYGVKD. The CDR3 is made up of 13 amino acids. CDR3 bases: TGTGCCATCAGTGATCACAGCCAAGAGACCCAGTACTTC. Amino acid sequence: CAISDHSQETQYF.

This clonotype was observed at least ten times. The chain couples TRBV20-1 to TRBJ2-1, with 10 bases lining up with TRBD2. The V and J ends lost 6 bases and 7 bases, in that order; junction bases with no gene match: 6. The germline CDR1 and CDR2 sequences are DFQATT and SNEGSKA (reference sequence). The CDR3 contains 13 residues. As DNA, the CDR3 is TGCAGTGCGCCGGGACTAGCGCTGAATGAGCAGTTCTTC. It encodes CSAPGLALNEQFF.

To note about this clonotype: One end of the junction does not line up with germline, which may come from a read error. The chain has TRBV3-1 and TRBJ2-3; 9 bases align to TRBD1. Germline assignment: CDR1 LGHDT and CDR2 YNNKEL (reference sequence). This CDR3 is 15 amino acids long. DNA of the CDR3: TGTGCCTGCAGCCTCGGGACAGGGCAGACAGATACGCAGTATTTT. Protein: CACSLGTGQTDTQYF.